This T cell receptor (beta chain) was recovered during a study of Tregs in tolerant kidney transplant recipients. General observations from the study: In tolerant patients, donor-specific Tregs outgrew total Tregs, suggesting antigen-driven expansion. Biological reproducibility was not directly addressed, but technical replication error appeared minimal.

A note on this clone: Antigen specificity is unknown.

V lost 1 base and J lost 4; bases outside the gene matches: 5. In germline, CDR1 is LGHNA, CDR2 YSLEER. The CDR3 is 15 amino acids. Here immunoSEQ multiplex PCR was the method, and the copy in TCRdb shows in-frame clones only, minus some. Here the sample spans more than 75,000 clones, roughly 93% being singletons. Thawed PBMCs were FACS-sorted into unstimulated CD4+CD25+CD127- regulatory T cells, CD4+CD25- non-regulatory cells, CD4 and CD8 cells. Sequences were derived from CD4+ T cells from blood, sampled before the transplant. V gene TRBV4-3 combines with J gene TRBJ1-1, with TRBD1 matching over 8 bases. This receptor was taken from a human donor who received a combined kidney and bone marrow transplant. DNA for the CDR3: TGCGCCAGCAGCCAAGTGGACAGGGTGGGCACTGAAGCTTTCTTT. It translates to CASSQVDRVGTEAFF.